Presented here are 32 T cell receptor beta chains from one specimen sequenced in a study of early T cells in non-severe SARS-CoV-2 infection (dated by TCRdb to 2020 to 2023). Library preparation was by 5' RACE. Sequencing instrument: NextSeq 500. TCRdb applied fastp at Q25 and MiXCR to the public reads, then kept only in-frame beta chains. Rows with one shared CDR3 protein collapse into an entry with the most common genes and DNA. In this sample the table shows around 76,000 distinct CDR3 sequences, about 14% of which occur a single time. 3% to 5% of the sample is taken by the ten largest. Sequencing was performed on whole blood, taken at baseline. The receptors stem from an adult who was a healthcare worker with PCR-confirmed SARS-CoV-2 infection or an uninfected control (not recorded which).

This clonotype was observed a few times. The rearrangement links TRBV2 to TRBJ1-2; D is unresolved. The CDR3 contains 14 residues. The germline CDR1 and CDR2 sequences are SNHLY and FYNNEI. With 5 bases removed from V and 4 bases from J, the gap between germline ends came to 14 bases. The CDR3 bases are TGTGCCAGCAGTAAGGACGGAATTAGCTATGGCTACACCTTC. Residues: CASSKDGISYGYTF.

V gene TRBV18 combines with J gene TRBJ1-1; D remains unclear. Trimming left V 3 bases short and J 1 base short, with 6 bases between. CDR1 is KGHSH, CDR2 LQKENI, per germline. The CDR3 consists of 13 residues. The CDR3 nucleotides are TGTGCCAGCTCACCCAAGGAGAACACTGAAGCTTTCTTT. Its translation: CASSPKENTEAFF.

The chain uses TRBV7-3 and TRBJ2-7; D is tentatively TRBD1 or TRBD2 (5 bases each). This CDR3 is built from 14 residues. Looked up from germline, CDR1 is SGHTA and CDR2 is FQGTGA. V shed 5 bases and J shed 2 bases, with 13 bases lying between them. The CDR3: CASSPAPGPYEQYF. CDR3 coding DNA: TGTGCCAGCAGCCCTGCTCCGGGACCCTACGAGCAGTACTTC.

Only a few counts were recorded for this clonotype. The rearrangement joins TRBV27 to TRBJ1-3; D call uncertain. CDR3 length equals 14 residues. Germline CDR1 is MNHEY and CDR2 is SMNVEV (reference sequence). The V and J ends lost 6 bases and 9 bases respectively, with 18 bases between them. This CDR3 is CASSLTHPGSTIYF. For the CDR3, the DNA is TGTGCCAGCAGCCTGACACATCCTGGGTCCACCATATATTTT.

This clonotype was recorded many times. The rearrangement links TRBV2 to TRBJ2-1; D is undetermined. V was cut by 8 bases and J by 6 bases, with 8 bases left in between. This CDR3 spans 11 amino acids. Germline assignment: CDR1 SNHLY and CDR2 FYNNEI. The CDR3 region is CASERFNEQFF. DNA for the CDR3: TGTGCCAGCGAACGCTTCAATGAGCAGTTCTTC.

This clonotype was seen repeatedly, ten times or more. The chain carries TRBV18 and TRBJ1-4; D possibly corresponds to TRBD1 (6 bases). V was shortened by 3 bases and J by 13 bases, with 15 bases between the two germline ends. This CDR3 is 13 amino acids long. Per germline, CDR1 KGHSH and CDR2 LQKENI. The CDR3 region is CASSPAAGHSLFF. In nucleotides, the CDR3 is TGTGCCAGCTCACCGGCTGCGGGACACTCACTGTTTTTT.

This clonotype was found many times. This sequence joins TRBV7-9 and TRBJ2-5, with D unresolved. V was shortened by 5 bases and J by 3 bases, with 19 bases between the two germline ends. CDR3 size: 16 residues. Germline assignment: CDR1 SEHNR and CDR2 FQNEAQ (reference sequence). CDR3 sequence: CASSRLSWSREETQYF. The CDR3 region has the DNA TGTGCCAGCAGCCGTCTTTCGTGGTCCCGGGAAGAGACCCAGTACTTC.

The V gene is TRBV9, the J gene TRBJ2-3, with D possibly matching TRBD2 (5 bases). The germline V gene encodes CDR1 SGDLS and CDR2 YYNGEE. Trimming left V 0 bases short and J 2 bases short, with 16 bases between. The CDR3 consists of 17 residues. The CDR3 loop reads CASSVEEERTHTDTQYF. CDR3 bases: TGTGCCAGCAGCGTAGAAGAAGAGCGGACCCACACAGATACGCAGTATTTT.

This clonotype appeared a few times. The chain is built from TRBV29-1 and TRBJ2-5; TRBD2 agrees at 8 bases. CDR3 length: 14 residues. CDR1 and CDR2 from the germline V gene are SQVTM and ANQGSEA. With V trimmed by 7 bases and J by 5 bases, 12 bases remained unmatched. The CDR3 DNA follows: TGCAGCGCAGCAGCGGGAGATACGGGGGAGACCCAGTACTTC. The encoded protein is CSAAAGDTGETQYF.

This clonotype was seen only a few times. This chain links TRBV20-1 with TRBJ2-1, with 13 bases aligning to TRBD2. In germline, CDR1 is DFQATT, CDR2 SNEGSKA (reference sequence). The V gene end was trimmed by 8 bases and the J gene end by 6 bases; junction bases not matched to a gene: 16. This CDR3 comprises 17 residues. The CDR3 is CSLYRGLAGLAGNEQFF. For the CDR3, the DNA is TGCAGTCTTTATAGGGGACTAGCGGGATTAGCGGGCAATGAGCAGTTCTTC.

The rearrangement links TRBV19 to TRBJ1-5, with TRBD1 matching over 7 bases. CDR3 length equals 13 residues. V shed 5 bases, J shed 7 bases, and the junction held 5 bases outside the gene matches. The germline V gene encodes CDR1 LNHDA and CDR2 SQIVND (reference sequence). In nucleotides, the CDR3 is TGTGCCAGTAGTTTCCAGGGGGGACAGCCCCAGCATTTT. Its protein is CASSFQGGQPQHF.

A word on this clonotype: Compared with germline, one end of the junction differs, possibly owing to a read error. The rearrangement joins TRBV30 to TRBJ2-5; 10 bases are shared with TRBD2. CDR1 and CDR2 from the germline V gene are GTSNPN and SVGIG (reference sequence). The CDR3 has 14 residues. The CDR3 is CAWRAGGPAETQYF. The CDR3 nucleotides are TGTGCCTGGCGAGCGGGAGGGCCGGCTGAGACTCAGTACTTC.

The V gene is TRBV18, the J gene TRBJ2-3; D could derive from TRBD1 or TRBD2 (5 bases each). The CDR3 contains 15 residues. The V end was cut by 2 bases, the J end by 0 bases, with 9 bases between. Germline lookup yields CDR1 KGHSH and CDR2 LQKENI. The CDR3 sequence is CASSPGGRSTDTQYF. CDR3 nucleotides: TGTGCCAGCTCACCAGGGGGTCGGAGCACAGATACGCAGTATTTT. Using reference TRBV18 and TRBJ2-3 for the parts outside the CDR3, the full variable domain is NAGVMQNPRHLVRRRGQEARLRCSPMKGHSHVYWYRQLPEEGLKFMVYLQKENIIDESGMPKERFSAEFPKEGPSILRIQQVVRGDSAAYFCASSPGGRSTDTQYFGPGTRLTVL.

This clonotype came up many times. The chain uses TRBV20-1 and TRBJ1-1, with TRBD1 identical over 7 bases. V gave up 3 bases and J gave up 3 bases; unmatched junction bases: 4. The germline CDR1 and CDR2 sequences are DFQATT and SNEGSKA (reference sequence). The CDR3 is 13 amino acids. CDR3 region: CSASPDRYTEAFF. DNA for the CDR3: TGCAGTGCTAGCCCGGACAGGTACACTGAAGCTTTCTTT.

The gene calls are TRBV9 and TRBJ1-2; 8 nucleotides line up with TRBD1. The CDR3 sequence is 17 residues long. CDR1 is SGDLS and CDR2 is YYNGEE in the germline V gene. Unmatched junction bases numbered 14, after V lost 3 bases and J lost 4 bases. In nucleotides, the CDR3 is TGTGCCAGCAGCGCTTCGAGGCCCGGGACAGGCGGCTATGGCTACACCTTC. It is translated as CASSASRPGTGGYGYTF.

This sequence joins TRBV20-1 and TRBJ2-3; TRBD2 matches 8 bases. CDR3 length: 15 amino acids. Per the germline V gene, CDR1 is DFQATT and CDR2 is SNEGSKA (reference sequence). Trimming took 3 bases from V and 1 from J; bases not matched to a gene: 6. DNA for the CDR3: TGCAGTGCTAGGGGGAGTAGCGGGGGCACAGATACGCAGTATTTT. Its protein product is CSARGSSGGTDTQYF.

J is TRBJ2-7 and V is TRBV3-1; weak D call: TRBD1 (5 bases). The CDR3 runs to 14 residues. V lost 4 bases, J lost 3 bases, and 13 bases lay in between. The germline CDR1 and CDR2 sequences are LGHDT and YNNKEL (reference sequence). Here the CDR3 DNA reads TGTGCCAGCAGCCCGGACACCTCGGTCTACGAGCAGTACTTC. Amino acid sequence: CASSPDTSVYEQYF.

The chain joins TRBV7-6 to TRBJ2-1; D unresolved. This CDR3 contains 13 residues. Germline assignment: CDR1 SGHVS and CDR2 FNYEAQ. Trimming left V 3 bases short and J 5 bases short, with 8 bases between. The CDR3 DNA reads TGTGCCAGCAGCTTGGGTGGCCACAATGAGCAGTTCTTC. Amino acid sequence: CASSLGGHNEQFF.

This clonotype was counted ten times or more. This chain's CDR3 is CSAPPGGGDTEAFF. The CDR3, as DNA: TGCAGTGCCCCACCTGGGGGAGGGGACACTGAAGCTTTCTTT. V and J are TRBV20-1 and TRBJ1-1; D might be TRBD1 (5 bases). Trimming removed 6 bases from V and 3 bases from J, with 17 bases in between. This CDR3 contains 14 residues. Germline loops: CDR1 DFQATT, CDR2 SNEGSKA (reference sequence).

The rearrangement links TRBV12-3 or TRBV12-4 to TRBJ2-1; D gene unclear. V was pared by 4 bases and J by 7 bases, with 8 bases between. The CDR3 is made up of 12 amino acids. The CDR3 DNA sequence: TGTGCCAGCAGTTCCCCCCCAAATGAGCAGTTCTTC. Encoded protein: CASSSPPNEQFF.

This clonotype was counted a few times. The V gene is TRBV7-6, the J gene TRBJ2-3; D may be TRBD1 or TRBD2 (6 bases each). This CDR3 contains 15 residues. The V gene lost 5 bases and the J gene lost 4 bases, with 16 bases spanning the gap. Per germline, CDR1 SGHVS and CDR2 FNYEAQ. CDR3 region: CASSPSGGGSDTQYF. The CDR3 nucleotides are TGTGCCAGCAGCCCGTCCGGGGGCGGTTCAGATACGCAGTATTTT. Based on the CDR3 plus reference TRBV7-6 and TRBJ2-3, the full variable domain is GAGVSQSPRYKVTKRGQDVALRCDPISGHVSLYWYRQALGQGPEFLTYFNYEAQQDKSGLPNDRFSAERPEGSISTLTIQRTEQRDSAMYRCASSPSGGGSDTQYFGPGTRLTVL.

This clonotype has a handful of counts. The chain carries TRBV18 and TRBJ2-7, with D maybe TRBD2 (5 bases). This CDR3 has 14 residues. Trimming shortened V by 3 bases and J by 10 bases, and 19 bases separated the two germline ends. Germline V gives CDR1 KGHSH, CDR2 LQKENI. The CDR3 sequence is CASSPRTGEGKQYF. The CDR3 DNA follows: TGTGCCAGCTCACCTCGGACCGGGGAAGGGAAACAGTACTTC.

CDR3: CASSLGGIHSYEQYF. The CDR3 DNA is TGTGCCAGCAGCTTAGGTGGGATCCACTCCTACGAGCAGTACTTC. The gene calls are TRBV7-2 and TRBJ2-7; the D is unclear. This CDR3 is built from 15 residues. In germline, CDR1 is SGHTA, CDR2 FQGNSA. Trimming removed 1 base at V and 0 bases at J, with 10 bases between.

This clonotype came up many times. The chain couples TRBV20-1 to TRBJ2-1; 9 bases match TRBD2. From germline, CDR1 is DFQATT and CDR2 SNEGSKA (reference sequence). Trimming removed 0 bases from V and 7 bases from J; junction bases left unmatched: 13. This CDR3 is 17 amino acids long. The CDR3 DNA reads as TGCAGTGCTAGAGATTCCCTTGCGGGAGGGCCAGGGAATGAGCAGTTCTTC. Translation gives CSARDSLAGGPGNEQFF.

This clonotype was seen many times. The CDR3 protein is CASSIKGQAVYEQYF. CDR3 bases: TGTGCCAGCAGCATTAAGGGTCAAGCGGTCTACGAGCAGTACTTC. The V gene is TRBV11-2, the J gene TRBJ2-7; perhaps TRBD2 as D (5 bases). The CDR3 loop spans 15 amino acids. V was shortened by 5 bases and J by 3 bases, with 17 bases between the two germline ends. Germline-derived CDR1 and CDR2 are SGHAT and FQNNGV.

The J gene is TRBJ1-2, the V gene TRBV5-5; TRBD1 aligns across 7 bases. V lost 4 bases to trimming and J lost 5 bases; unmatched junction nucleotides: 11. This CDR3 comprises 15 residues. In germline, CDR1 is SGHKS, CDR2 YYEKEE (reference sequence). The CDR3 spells CASSLQLWTGYGYTF. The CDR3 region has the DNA TGTGCCAGCAGCCTACAACTTTGGACAGGTTATGGCTACACCTTC.

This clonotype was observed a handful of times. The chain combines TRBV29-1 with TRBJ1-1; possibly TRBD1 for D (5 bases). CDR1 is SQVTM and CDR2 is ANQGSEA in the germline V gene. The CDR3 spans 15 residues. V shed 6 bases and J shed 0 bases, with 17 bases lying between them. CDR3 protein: CSVAPGWGMNTEAFF. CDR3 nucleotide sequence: TGCAGCGTCGCCCCCGGCTGGGGGATGAACACTGAAGCTTTCTTT.

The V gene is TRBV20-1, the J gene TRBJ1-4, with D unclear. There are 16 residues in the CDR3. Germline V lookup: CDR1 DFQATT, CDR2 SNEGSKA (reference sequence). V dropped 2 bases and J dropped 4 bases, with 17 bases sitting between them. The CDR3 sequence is CSARHHLGRRNEKLFF. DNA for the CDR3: TGCAGTGCTAGACATCACCTAGGGCGCCGTAATGAAAAACTGTTTTTT.

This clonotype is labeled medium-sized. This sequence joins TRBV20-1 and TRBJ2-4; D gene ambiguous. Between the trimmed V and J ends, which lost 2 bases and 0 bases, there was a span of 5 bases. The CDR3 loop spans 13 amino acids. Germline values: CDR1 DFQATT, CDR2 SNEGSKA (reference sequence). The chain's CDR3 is CSARKGAKNIQYF. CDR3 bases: TGCAGTGCTAGAAAGGGAGCCAAAAACATTCAGTACTTC.

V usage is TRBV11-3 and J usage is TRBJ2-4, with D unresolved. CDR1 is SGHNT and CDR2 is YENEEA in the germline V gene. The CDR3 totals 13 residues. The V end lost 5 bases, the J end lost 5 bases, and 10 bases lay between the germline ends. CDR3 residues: CASSHPAENIQYF. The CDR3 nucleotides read TGTGCCAGCAGCCACCCGGCAGAAAACATTCAGTACTTC.

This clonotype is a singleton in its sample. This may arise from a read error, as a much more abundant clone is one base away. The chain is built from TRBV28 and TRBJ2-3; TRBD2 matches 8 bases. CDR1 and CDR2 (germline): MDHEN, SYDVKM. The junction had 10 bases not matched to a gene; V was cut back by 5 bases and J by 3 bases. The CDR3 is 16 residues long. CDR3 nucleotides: TGTGCCAGCAGTCCATGGACTGGCGGGAGGACAGATACGCAGTATTTT. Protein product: CASSPWTGGRTDTQYF.

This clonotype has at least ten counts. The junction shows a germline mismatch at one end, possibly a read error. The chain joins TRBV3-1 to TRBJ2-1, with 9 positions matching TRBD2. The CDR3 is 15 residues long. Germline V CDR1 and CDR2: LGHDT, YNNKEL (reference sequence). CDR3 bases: TGTGCCAGCAGGCAAGCGGGAGGCTGGGACAATGAGCAGTTCTTC. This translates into CASRQAGGWDNEQFF.